Below are 27 T cell receptor beta chains sequenced from a single sample in a study of molecular identifiers for immune sequencing clone quantification. One entry per CDR3 protein, called by TCRdb with MiXCR from the PCR reads. The data contain a few hundred thousand distinct CDR3 sequences, roughly a quarter of them singletons. The sequencing sample was made of naive CD8+ T cells from blood, with Jurkat cell RNA spiked in. Subset reported: FACS-sorted CD8+CD4-CCR7+CD45RA+ naive T cells. These TCRs come from a human donor in good health. Some libraries in this study had Jurkat cell RNA spiked in.

Ten or more counts support this clonotype. This rearrangement joins TRBV29-1 to TRBJ2-3; D gene ambiguous. The CDR3 totals 11 residues. V lost 7 bases to trimming and J lost 3 bases, with 8 bases between them. The germline gives CDR1 SQVTM, CDR2 ANQGSEA. CDR3 amino acids: CSELTTDTQYF. The CDR3 bases are TGCAGCGAGCTGACAACAGATACGCAGTATTTT.

This clonotype occurred many times. The chain uses TRBV20-1 and TRBJ2-5, with 9 bases fitting TRBD2. V lost 0 bases to trimming and J lost 2 bases; unmatched junction nucleotides: 10. Germline V lookup: CDR1 DFQATT, CDR2 SNEGSKA (reference sequence). The CDR3 consists of 17 residues. The CDR3 coding sequence is TGCAGTGCTAGAGATCCCCTAGCGGGGACGACTCAAGAGACCCAGTACTTC. It specifies CSARDPLAGTTQETQYF.

The chain employs TRBV21-1 and TRBJ1-2; the D call TRBD1 from the table was never checked on the DNA. TRBV21-1 is a pseudogene locus. The CDR3 consists of 14 residues. The CDR3 DNA sequence: TGTGCCAGCAGCAGGACAGACATGAACTATGGCTACACCTTC. Protein: CASSRTDMNYGYTF.

The rearrangement links TRBV20-1 to TRBJ2-3, with 7 bases matching TRBD2. V dropped 3 bases and J dropped 5; count of bases not matched to a gene: 8. Germline values: CDR1 DFQATT, CDR2 SNEGSKA (reference sequence). The CDR3 runs to 14 residues. As DNA, the CDR3 is TGCAGTGCTAGGTCTCTTGGGGAGGGAGATACGCAGTATTTT. This translates into CSARSLGEGDTQYF.

The genes are TRBV29-1 and TRBJ1-1; TRBD1 agrees at 8 bases. Trimming at V came to 6 bases and at J to 3 bases, leaving 6 bases not matched to a gene. CDR3 size: 13 residues. Germline assignment: CDR1 SQVTM and CDR2 ANQGSEA. The CDR3 loop reads CSVYRGSYTEAFF. The CDR3 DNA reads as TGCAGCGTCTACAGGGGGTCTTACACTGAAGCTTTCTTT.

The table lists this clonotype with a few counts. The chain links TRBV7-9 to TRBJ2-3, with D tentatively TRBD2 (7 bases). The CDR3 runs to 16 residues. The germline V and J ends were trimmed by 5 bases and 4 bases, with 19 bases remaining between them. Germline CDR1 and CDR2: SEHNR and FQNEAQ (reference sequence). The CDR3 nucleotides are TGTGCCAGCAGCCCCAGTCCGGGGGGCCTCGCAGATACGCAGTATTTT. Its protein is CASSPSPGGLADTQYF. Full variable domain (remainder filled in from reference TRBV7-9 and TRBJ2-3): DTGVSQNPRHKITKRGQNVTFRCDPISEHNRLYWYRQTLGQGPEFLTYFQNEAQLEKSRLLSDRFSAERPKGSFSTLEIQRTEQGDSAMYLCASSPSPGGLADTQYFGPGTRLTVL.

Notes on this clonotype: Being one base from a much bigger clone, this may be a read error. The rearrangement uses TRBV7-9 and TRBJ2-7; D perhaps matches TRBD2 (6 bases). Germline CDR1 reads SEHNR; CDR2 reads FQNEAQ (reference sequence). V was trimmed by 8 bases and J by 5 bases, leaving 16 bases between them. The CDR3 has 13 residues. Written as DNA, the CDR3 is TGTGCCAGCGCGGGCGGGATACGCAACGAGCAGTACTTC. Protein sequence: CASAGGIRNEQYF.

In this sample, this clonotype turned up many times. The chain joins TRBV7-2 to TRBJ2-3, with 10 positions matching TRBD2. The CDR3 totals 15 residues. The V gene's germline CDR1 is SGHTA and CDR2 FQGNSA. Germline trimming cut 1 base from V and 5 bases from J; bases unmatched to any gene: 3. For the CDR3, the DNA is TGTGCCAGCAGCTTAGACAGGACTAGCGGAGATACGCAGTATTTT. Translating it yields CASSLDRTSGDTQYF.

There are a few counts of this clonotype. The chain couples TRBV10-3 to TRBJ2-1, with D tentatively TRBD1 (5 bases). Germline V gene lookup returns CDR1 ENHRY and CDR2 SYGVKD. V was clipped by 3 bases and J by 1 base, with 7 bases between them. The CDR3 covers 14 residues. The CDR3 is CAISDQGSYNEQFF. In DNA form, the CDR3 reads TGTGCCATCAGTGATCAGGGTTCCTACAATGAGCAGTTCTTC.

A note on this clonotype: One end of the junction does not line up with germline, which may come from a read error. The chain combines TRBV27 with TRBJ1-1; D may be TRBD1 (5 bases). The CDR3 totals 15 residues. Per germline, CDR1 MNHEY and CDR2 SMNVEV (reference sequence). In DNA form, the CDR3 reads TGTGCCAGTAGTTTAACGCTCAGGGAGGTCACTGAAGCTTTCTTT. Its translation is CASSLTLREVTEAFF.

The rearrangement uses TRBV27 and TRBJ2-7, with 12 nucleotides matching TRBD2. In germline, CDR1 is MNHEY, CDR2 SMNVEV (reference sequence). The CDR3 length is 15 residues. V was clipped by 5 bases and J by 5 bases; unmatched bases: 7. This chain's CDR3 is CASSPWTSGNDEQYF. The CDR3 nucleotides are TGTGCCAGCAGTCCCTGGACTAGCGGGAACGACGAGCAGTACTTC.

This clonotype was seen a handful of times. The chain joins TRBV11-2 to TRBJ2-3, with 11 bases fitting TRBD2. V lost 4 bases and J lost 1; bases outside the gene matches: 4. The CDR3 runs to 16 residues. Germline CDR1 is SGHAT and CDR2 is FQNNGV. The CDR3 loop is CASSSTSGSGTDTQYF. In DNA, the CDR3 is TGTGCCAGCAGCTCCACTAGCGGGAGTGGCACAGATACGCAGTATTTT.

With regard to this clonotype: This clone may be a read error of a much larger clone one base away. CDR3 region: CASRQGNPYEQCF. The DNA of the CDR3 is TGCGCCAGCAGACAGGGAAACCCCTACGAGCAGTGCTTC. The chain combines TRBV5-1 with TRBJ2-7, with D perhaps matching TRBD1 (6 bases). The germline gives CDR1 SGHRS, CDR2 YFSETQ. The CDR3 spans 13 residues.

This clonotype showed up many times. The chain employs TRBV27 and TRBJ1-5; D unresolved. V lost 5 bases, J lost 3 bases, and 11 bases lay in between. The V gene's germline CDR1 is MNHEY and CDR2 SMNVEV (reference sequence). This CDR3 has 14 amino acids. The CDR3 here is CASSAVISNQPQHF. The CDR3 DNA follows: TGTGCCAGCAGTGCGGTTATTTCCAATCAGCCCCAGCATTTT.

This clonotype was detected many times. The chain is built from TRBV6-8 and TRBJ2-1; D gene unclear. With 11 bases removed from V and 2 bases from J, the gap between germline ends came to 10 bases. CDR3 size: 12 residues. The germline V gene has CDR1 MNHGY and CDR2 SAAAGT. CDR3 in DNA: TGTGCCCGGTCGTCGACCTACAATGAGCAGTTCTTC. It yields the protein CARSSTYNEQFF.

Note on this clonotype: A single base separates this from a much larger clone, so it may be a read error. This chain joins TRBV7-2 and TRBJ1-1, with D possibly matching TRBD1 (5 bases). This CDR3 comprises 13 residues. Germline V gene sequence: CDR1 SGHTA, CDR2 FQGNSA. DNA of the CDR3: TGTGCCAGCAGCTTCGGGGGTCGGACTGCAGCTTTCTTT. It translates to CASSFGGRTAAFF. Based on the CDR3 plus reference TRBV7-2 and TRBJ1-1, the full variable domain is GAGVSQSPSNKVTEKGKDVELRCDPISGHTALYWYRQSLGQGLEFLIYFQGNSAPDKSGLPSDRFSAERTGGSVSTLTIQRTQQEDSAVYLCASSFGGRTAAFFGQGTRLTVV.

The V and J genes are TRBV11-2 and TRBJ2-3; the D call may be TRBD1 or TRBD2 (5 bases each). Per the germline V gene, CDR1 is SGHAT and CDR2 is FQNNGV. CDR3 length equals 16 residues. With 4 bases removed from V and 2 bases from J, the gap between germline ends came to 16 bases. The CDR3 DNA follows: TGTGCCAGCAGCTCCAGGGTTGGGGGAAACACAGATACGCAGTATTTT. Its translation: CASSSRVGGNTDTQYF.

This clonotype was detected a few times. DNA of the CDR3: TGTGCCAGCAGCCCACGGACTATCCAGCTTGCAGTTACGCAGTATTTT. Its protein is CASSPRTIQLAVTQYF. V gene TRBV7-9 combines with J gene TRBJ2-3, with D possibly matching TRBD2 (6 bases). Germline assignment: CDR1 SEHNR and CDR2 FQNEAQ (reference sequence). This CDR3 has 16 amino acids. The germline V and J ends were trimmed by 5 bases and 8 bases, with 23 bases remaining between them.

This clonotype was seen at least ten times. This rearrangement joins TRBV28 to TRBJ2-7, with TRBD1 as a possible D gene (5 bases). The germline V gene encodes CDR1 MDHEN and CDR2 SYDVKM. The V end lost 5 bases, the J end lost 0 bases, and 14 bases lay between the germline ends. This CDR3 spans 15 amino acids. CDR3: CASSVDRYSSYEQYF. DNA for the CDR3: TGTGCCAGCAGTGTAGACAGATATAGCTCCTACGAGCAGTACTTC. The full variable domain, its missing parts supplied by reference TRBV28 and TRBJ2-7, is DVKVTQSSRYLVKRTGEKVFLECVQDMDHENMFWYRQDPGLGLRLIYFSYDVKMKEKGDIPEGYSVSREKKERFSLILESASTNQTSMYLCASSVDRYSSYEQYFGPGTRLTVT.

This sequence joins TRBV7-9 and TRBJ2-7; D unclear. Trimming removed 1 base at V and 6 bases at J, with 10 bases between. Germline values: CDR1 SEHNR, CDR2 FQNEAQ (reference sequence). The CDR3 runs to 13 residues. CDR3 sequence: CASSLGGASEQYF. The CDR3, as DNA: TGTGCCAGCAGCTTAGGGGGTGCGAGCGAGCAGTACTTC.

Of note for this clonotype: This may arise from a read error, as a much more abundant clone is one base away. The CDR3 region has the DNA TGCGCCAGCAGCCAAGATCAACTAGCGGTGACCGAGCAGTACTTC. Translated, it gives CASSQDQLAVTEQYF. This chain connects TRBV4-3 to TRBJ2-7; 8 nucleotides agree with TRBD2. Germline trimming cut 0 bases from V and 6 bases from J; bases unmatched to any gene: 7. Germline V lookup: CDR1 LGHNA, CDR2 YSLEER. The length of the CDR3 is 15 residues.

The chain links TRBV6-2 or TRBV6-3 to TRBJ2-7; the D call may be TRBD1 or TRBD2 (5 bases each). There are 13 residues in the CDR3. CDR1 MNHEY and CDR2 SVGEGT come from the germline V gene. Trimming shortened V by 4 bases and J by 7 bases, and 14 bases separated the two germline ends. CDR3 nucleotides: TGTGCCAGCAGTTCACCGGGACCCGGGGAGCAGTACTTC. It is translated as CASSSPGPGEQYF.

This clonotype has just a few counts. The chain employs TRBV4-1 and TRBJ2-7; TRBD1 might be the D (5 bases). CDR3 length equals 17 residues. CDR1 is MGHRA, CDR2 YSYEKL, per germline. Trimming pared 0 bases from V and 0 bases from J, leaving 15 bases between. The CDR3: CASSQELVGLSSYEQYF. The CDR3 DNA reads TGCGCCAGCAGCCAAGAATTGGTGGGGCTCAGCTCCTACGAGCAGTACTTC.

As for this clonotype: The junction departs from the called germline gene at one end, perhaps through a read error. This rearrangement joins TRBV19 to TRBJ1-5; D unresolved. Per the germline V gene, CDR1 is LNHDA and CDR2 is SQIVND (reference sequence). This CDR3 is 13 amino acids long. The CDR3 nucleotides are TGTGCCAGTAGTATTACCACCAATCAGCCCCAGCAATTT. This gives the protein CASSITTNQPQQF.

The chain joins TRBV14 to TRBJ2-3; 14 positions agree with TRBD2. This CDR3 comprises 18 residues. The V gene end was trimmed by 1 base and the J gene end by 5 bases; junction bases not matched to a gene: 8. In germline, CDR1 is SGHDN, CDR2 FVKESK. In DNA, the CDR3 is TGTGCCAGCAGCCAAGGGATGGGACTAGCGGGAGTCGGAGATACGCAGTATTTT. Protein: CASSQGMGLAGVGDTQYF. Supplemented by reference TRBV14 and TRBJ2-3, the full variable domain reads EAGVTQFPSHSVIEKGQTVTLRCDPISGHDNLYWYRRVMGKEIKFLLHFVKESKQDESGMPNNRFLAERTGGTYSTLKVQPAELEDSGVYFCASSQGMGLAGVGDTQYFGPGTRLTVL.

Remarks on this clonotype: The germline gene is not matched at one end of the junction; a read error may be the cause. V is TRBV5-8 and J is TRBJ2-7; the D is unclear. There are 15 residues in the CDR3. The germline gives CDR1 SGHTS, CDR2 YDEGEE. The CDR3 DNA reads TGTGCCAGCGGCTTGAGTAGAGGCTACGCCCACGAGCAGTACTTC. Protein product: CASGLSRGYAHEQYF.

Comments on this clonotype: Germline and junction disagree at one end, which may indicate a read error. V and J are TRBV4-1 and TRBJ2-7; D is possibly TRBD1 or TRBD2 (5 bases each). Germline CDR1 reads MGHRA; CDR2 reads YSYEKL. This CDR3 region has 13 residues. The CDR3 DNA is TGCGTCAGCAGCCAAGGGACGACCTACGAGCAGTACTTC. It is translated as CVSSQGTTYEQYF.